This is a list of T cell receptor beta chains from one sample in a study of T cells in Graves' hyperthyroidism and ophthalmopathy. Via MiXCR, TCRdb re-called the multiplex PCR reads, giving one row per CDR3 protein. The sample includes over 650,000 distinct CDR3 sequences, less than 20% of them seen just once. The sequenced sample was blood. Every receptor here comes from a man aged 18 to 35 with Graves' hyperthyroidism. CDR3s include the opening cysteine and the closing phenylalanine or tryptophan. The D gene is left open where the match is weak. The listing skips clone size in some rows; elsewhere it reads once, few, many or a size class.

>TRBV7-8|TRBJ1-1|.|many
TGTGCCAGCCGTAAAGGGCCCGCCCGGGCGGCTTTCTTT
CASRKGPARAAFF
>TRBV18|TRBJ2-7|.|many
TGTGCCAGCTCACAGACTCCGGGGTCCGGGAGCCAGCAGTACTTC
CASSQTPGSGSQQYF
>TRBV7-9|TRBJ1-1|.|.
TGTGCCAGCAGCTTAATTAGGTTGAACACTGAAGCTTTCTTT
CASSLIRLNTEAFF
>TRBV4-1|TRBJ2-7|TRBD1|few
TGCGCCAGCAGCCAAGTTGTACAGGGGTACGAGCAGTACTTC
CASSQVVQGYEQYF
>TRBV12-3/TRBV12-4|TRBJ1-1|.|many
TGTGCCAGCAGTTTCGGGGGCAGTCAGAACACTGAAGCTTTCTTT
CASSFGGSQNTEAFF
>TRBV9|TRBJ2-7|.|.
TGTGCCAGCAGCGTCTCGTCAGCCTTGTATGCGGAGCAGTACTTC
CASSVSSALYAEQYF
>TRBV3-1|TRBJ2-7|.|few
TGTGCCAGCAGCCAATACGTAGGATACGAGCAGTACTTC
CASSQYVGYEQYF
>TRBV20-1|TRBJ2-1|.|few
TGCAGTGCTCTAAGGGGGGTCGGCGAGCAGTTCTTC
CSALRGVGEQFF
>TRBV19|TRBJ2-5|TRBD2|.
TGTGCCAGTAGTATAGCCCCCAGAGATGGTAGCGGGAGTTGGGAGACCCAGTACTTC
CASSIAPRDGSGSWETQYF
>TRBV29-1|TRBJ2-7|.|few
TGCAGCGTTGAAGGGGGTAGCGGTGCCTACGAGCAGTACTTC
CSVEGGSGAYEQYF
>TRBV12-3/TRBV12-4|TRBJ2-7|.|many
TGTGCCAGCAGTTTAGCGGCGGGTGTCTCCTACGAGCAGTACTTC
CASSLAAGVSYEQYF
>TRBV7-2|TRBJ2-7|.|.
TGTGCCAGCAGCTTAGCCATGAGAGGGCAAGACGAGCAGTACTTC
CASSLAMRGQDEQYF
>TRBV19|TRBJ1-5|.|.
TGTGCCAGTAGGATGGGTAGGGGGCAGCCCCAGCATTTT
CASRMGRGQPQHF
>TRBV20-1|TRBJ1-6|.|.
TGCAGTGCTAGACGGTGGAGGGGTGGCTCCTATAATTCACCCCTCCACTTT
CSARRWRGGSYNSPLHF
>TRBV30|TRBJ2-1|TRBD2|many
TGTGCCTGGATCACCTCTCTAAGCGGGAGGGAAAACAATGAGCAGTTCTTC
CAWITSLSGRENNEQFF
>TRBV7-2|TRBJ2-4|.|many
TGTGCCAGCAGCAACCCAAGTGGGGGGAACATTCAGTACTTC
CASSNPSGGNIQYF
>TRBV19|TRBJ2-7|TRBD2|few
TGTGCCAGTAGTATCGGGACTAGCGACTCCTACGAGCAGTACTTC
CASSIGTSDSYEQYF
>TRBV7-9|TRBJ2-2|.|.
TGTGCCAGCAGCTCCGATCACCTCTGGGGCGGGGAGCTGTTTTTT
CASSSDHLWGGELFF
>TRBV29-1|TRBJ2-7|.|many
TGCAGCGTTGAATCAGGAGTCTCCTACGAGCAGTACTTC
CSVESGVSYEQYF
>TRBV27|TRBJ1-2|.|many
TGTGCCAGCAGTCCCAGTACCGGGACCGGGCGTGGGTTGAGCTATGGCTACACCTTC
CASSPSTGTGRGLSYGYTF
>TRBV7-3|TRBJ2-2|TRBD2|.
TGTGCCAGCAGCGACGGACTAGCGGGGGCGAACACCGGGGAGCTGTTTTTT
CASSDGLAGANTGELFF
>TRBV28|TRBJ1-1|.|many
TGTGCCAGCAGTACCGACGGGAACACTGAAGCTTTCTTT
CASSTDGNTEAFF
>TRBV7-2|TRBJ2-5|TRBD2|many
TGTGCCAGCAGCTGGGACCGCGGGGGAGAGACCCAGTACTTC
CASSWDRGGETQYF
>TRBV29-1|TRBJ1-2|.|many
TGCAGCCTCACTCACCCCGGGACATCCGAACGCGGCTACACCTTC
CSLTHPGTSERGYTF
>TRBV25-1|TRBJ2-7|TRBD1|once
TGTGCCAGCAGTGAATATCAAGGGACAGATCAGAACGAGCAGTACTTC
CASSEYQGTDQNEQYF
>TRBV20-1|TRBJ2-1|.|few
TGCAGTGCTAGGGTAAAGGGGTACTATGAGCAGTTCTTC
CSARVKGYYEQFF
>TRBV29-1|TRBJ2-7|.|few
TGCAGCGTTGTGCGACACCCTTACGAGCAGTACTTC
CSVVRHPYEQYF
>TRBV20-1|TRBJ2-5|.|few
TGCAGTGCTAGTGGGGACGACCAAGAGACCCAGTACTTC
CSASGDDQETQYF
>TRBV5-6|TRBJ2-3|.|few
TGTGCCAGCAGCTTTGACAGAAGTGCAGATACGCAGTATTTT
CASSFDRSADTQYF
>TRBV14|TRBJ2-3|TRBD1|many
TGTGCCAGCAGCCAAGAAGGGGGCAGGCCCTCAGATACGCAGTATTTT
CASSQEGGRPSDTQYF
>TRBV2|TRBJ2-5|.|few
TGTGCCAGCAGTGAAGCGAACGGGGAGGCGAAGTACTTC
CASSEANGEAKYF
>TRBV7-2|TRBJ1-4|.|few
TGTGCCAGCAGCCCGCAGCTCTCTAATGAAAAACTGTTTTTT
CASSPQLSNEKLFF
>TRBV2|TRBJ2-5|.|.
TGTGCCAGCAGTGAAGCAGGAGGGGTTGGGTCAGAGACCCAGTACTTC
CASSEAGGVGSETQYF
>TRBV4-2|TRBJ2-3|.|few
TGTGCCAGCAGCCAAGAGGTTGGGGGGTCAGATACGCAGTATTTT
CASSQEVGGSDTQYF
>TRBV29-1|TRBJ1-1|.|few
TGCAGCGTTGTCGGGAAGTACACTGAAGCTTTCTTT
CSVVGKYTEAFF
>TRBV7-2|TRBJ2-7|.|many
TGTGCCAGCAGCCTGCTTAGGGGGGACTACGAGCAGTACTTC
CASSLLRGDYEQYF
>TRBV29-1|TRBJ2-3|.|.
TGCAGCGTTGTAGAAGGCACAGATACGCAGTATTTT
CSVVEGTDTQYF
>TRBV20-1|TRBJ2-7|TRBD2|many
TGCAGTGCCAAGGGTAGCGGGACTTACGAGCAGTACTTC
CSAKGSGTYEQYF
>TRBV2|TRBJ2-1|.|few
TGTGCCAGCAATCCTGCCCTTAGGTACAATGAGCAGTTCTTC
CASNPALRYNEQFF
>TRBV19|TRBJ1-1|.|.
TGTGCCAGTAGTATATTACAGGGTAACGCTTTCTTT
CASSILQGNAFF
>TRBV28|TRBJ2-7|.|few
TGTGCCAGCAGTCCCCGACTGATCCGCTACGAGCAGTACTTC
CASSPRLIRYEQYF
>TRBV19|TRBJ2-3|.|.
TGTGCCAGTAGTATAAGGGACACTTACACAGATACGCAGTATTTT
CASSIRDTYTDTQYF
>TRBV10-3|TRBJ2-1|.|.
TGTGCCATCAGTGAGGGTACCCAAGAATACAATGAGCAGTTCTTC
CAISEGTQEYNEQFF
>TRBV7-3|TRBJ2-1|.|few
TGTGCCAGCAGCTTAATACGCGAAAATGAGCAGTTCTTC
CASSLIRENEQFF
>TRBV3-1|TRBJ1-2|.|.
TGTGCCAGCAGCCAAGGGATGGTGCTAGGGGGTAGTTCTGGCTACACCTTC
CASSQGMVLGGSSGYTF
>TRBV5-1|TRBJ2-7|TRBD2|few
TGCGCCAGCAGCTATCGACTAGCGGGTAACTACGAGCAGTACTTC
CASSYRLAGNYEQYF
>TRBV7-2|TRBJ2-7|TRBD2|.
TGTGCCAGCAGCCCGACTAGCAGTTCCCCATACGAGCAGTACTTC
CASSPTSSSPYEQYF
>TRBV7-3|TRBJ2-7|.|.
TGTGCCAGCAGCTTACACCCCTCCTACGAGCAGTACTTC
CASSLHPSYEQYF
>TRBV9|TRBJ2-2|.|few
TGTGCCAGCAGCGCTCGTTCAGGGAGTGGCACCGGGGAGCTGTTTTTT
CASSARSGSGTGELFF
>TRBV28|TRBJ2-7|.|many
TGTGCCAGCAGTTTATTAGGCGGTGGGCAGTACTTC
CASSLLGGGQYF
>TRBV6-5|TRBJ2-7|TRBD2|.
TGTGCCAGCAGTTTAGCGGGAGAGCACTACGAGCAGTACTTC
CASSLAGEHYEQYF
>TRBV7-2|TRBJ2-1|TRBD1|few
TGTGCCAGCAGCTTAGCTCGCGACAGGGGGGGTTTTGACTGGTCCTACAATGAGCAGTTCTTC
CASSLARDRGGFDWSYNEQFF
>TRBV11-1|TRBJ2-1|.|many
TGTGCCAGCAGCCAAAACGGGCAGGGGGGCAATGAGCAGTTCTTC
CASSQNGQGGNEQFF
>TRBV2|TRBJ2-5|.|many
TGTGCCAGCAGTGGGGCAGAAGAGACCCAGTACTTC
CASSGAEETQYF
>TRBV28|TRBJ1-2|.|many
TGTGCCAGCACCCCGGGGCAGAACTATGGCTACACCTTC
CASTPGQNYGYTF
>TRBV9|TRBJ2-5|TRBD2|.
TGTGCCAGCAGCCAAGGGGCCCTAGCGGGAGAAGAGACCCAGTACTTC
CASSQGALAGEETQYF
>TRBV4-1|TRBJ1-2|.|.
TGCGCCAGCAGCCAAGGACAGGTCAACTATGGCTACACCTTC
CASSQGQVNYGYTF
>TRBV20-1|TRBJ2-1|.|many
TGCAGTGCTCGCGCCGGGGGGCGTAACTTCTACAATGAGCAGTTCTTC
CSARAGGRNFYNEQFF
>TRBV2|TRBJ1-4|.|many
TGTGCCAGCAGCGGGACATCAGATCCGCTCCTAGAGGAAAAACTGTTTTTT
CASSGTSDPLLEEKLFF
>TRBV3-1|TRBJ1-4|.|few
TGTGCCAGCAGCCAGGACCGCGGAGGGGGTGAAAAACTGTTTTTT
CASSQDRGGGEKLFF